This T cell receptor beta chain originates from a study of T cells in Graves' hyperthyroidism and ophthalmopathy. Study-wide results and caveats: Also found in blood were most expanded thyroid clonotypes above 0.001.

Amplified regions were TCR beta CDR3 sequences from RNA transcripts. HTBI primers drove first-round RT-PCR of the TCR CDR3. In TCRdb, the multiplex PCR reads were re-called with MiXCR into one record per CDR3 protein. Among approximately 300,000 distinct CDR3 sequences listed, 15% to 20% were seen once. Trimming shortened V by 6 bases and J by 3 bases, and 18 bases separated the two germline ends. This CDR3 region has 14 residues. Germline V gives CDR1 DFQATT, CDR2 SNEGSKA (reference sequence). For ophthalmopathy patients, the Clinical Activity Score was at least 3 and the NOSPECS grade at least 4; duration was under 3 months. Many counts were recorded for this clonotype. Its antigen is not known.

This receptor was identified in a woman aged 60-75 years with Graves' ophthalmopathy. Sequencing used blood. The V call is TRBV20-1, the J call TRBJ2-7; D tentatively fits TRBD1 or TRBD2 (5 bases each). In DNA, the CDR3 is TGCAGTGCCGTCCCTCGGGGCCCTAACTACGAGCAGTACTTC. It yields the protein CSAVPRGPNYEQYF.